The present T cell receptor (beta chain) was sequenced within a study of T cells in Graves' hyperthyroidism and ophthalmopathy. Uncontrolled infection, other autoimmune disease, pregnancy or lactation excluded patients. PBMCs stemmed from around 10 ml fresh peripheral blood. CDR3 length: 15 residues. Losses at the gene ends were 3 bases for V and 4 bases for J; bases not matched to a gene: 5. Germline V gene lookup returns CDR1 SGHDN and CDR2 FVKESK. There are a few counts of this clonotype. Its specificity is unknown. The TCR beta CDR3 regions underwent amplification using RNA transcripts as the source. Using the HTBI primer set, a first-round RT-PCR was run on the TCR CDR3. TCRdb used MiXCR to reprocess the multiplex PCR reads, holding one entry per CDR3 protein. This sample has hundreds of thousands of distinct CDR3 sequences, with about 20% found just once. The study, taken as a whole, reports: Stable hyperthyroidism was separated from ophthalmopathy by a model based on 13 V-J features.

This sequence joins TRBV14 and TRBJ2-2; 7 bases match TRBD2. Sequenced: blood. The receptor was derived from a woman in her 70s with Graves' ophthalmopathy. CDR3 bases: TGTGCCAGCAGCCAGTTGAGCGGGGTCACCGGGGAGCTGTTTTTT. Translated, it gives CASSQLSGVTGELFF.